One sample yielded the 8 T cell receptor beta chains listed below, sequenced in a study of blood T cell repertoires in COVID-19. Libraries were prepared by immunoSEQ multiplex PCR; TCRdb keeps only in-frame clonotypes and omits some of them. Of about 120,000 clones in the sample, over 70% were seen once. The specimen sequenced was peripheral blood. These receptors all stem from a man in his 70s with acute or convalescent COVID-19.

The chain couples TRBV19 to TRBJ1-4; D is ambiguous. The CDR3 covers 14 residues. The germline gives CDR1 LNHDA, CDR2 SQIVND (reference sequence). V lost 4 bases to trimming and J lost 0 bases, with 6 bases between them. In DNA, the CDR3 is TGTGCCAGTAGTACGTCCGCAACTAATGAAAAACTGTTTTTT. Amino acids: CASSTSATNEKLFF. Variable domain in full (rest from reference TRBV19 and TRBJ1-4): DGGITQSPKYLFRKEGQNVTLSCEQNLNHDAMYWYRQDPGQGLRLIYYSQIVNDFQKGDIAEGYSVSREKKESFPLTVTSAQKNPTAFYLCASSTSATNEKLFFGSGTQLSVL.

In this sample, this clone turned up once. The chain carries TRBV5-1 and TRBJ1-1, with 8 bases identical to TRBD1. Trimming at V came to 1 base and at J to 2 bases, leaving 4 bases not matched to a gene. Germline V gene sequence: CDR1 SGHRS, CDR2 YFSETQ. This CDR3 has 15 residues. The chain's CDR3 is CASSLIGQGNTEAFF. The CDR3 nucleotides are TGCGCCAGCAGCTTGATCGGACAGGGTAACACTGAAGCTTTCTTT.

The CDR3: CSASSGGALDTQYF. Written as DNA, the CDR3 is TGCAGTGCAAGTAGCGGGGGGGCCTTAGATACGCAGTATTTT. This chain links TRBV20-1 with TRBJ2-3; 11 bases fit TRBD2. Germline V lookup: CDR1 DFQATT, CDR2 SNEGSKA (reference sequence). The CDR3 sequence is 14 residues long. Trimming took 6 bases from V and 5 from J; bases not matched to a gene: 7.

This chain uses TRBV18 with TRBJ2-5; TRBD2 matches at 8 bases. The CDR3 totals 15 residues. The germline V gene encodes CDR1 KGHSH and CDR2 LQKENI. V shed 3 bases, J shed 5 bases, and the junction held 8 bases outside the gene matches. The DNA of the CDR3 is TGTGCCAGCTCACCGGTGCGGGGGGCACGGGAGACCCAGTACTTC. Protein sequence: CASSPVRGARETQYF.

The table lists this clone with a count of one. Here the CDR3 DNA reads TGTGCCAGCAGCTTGGACACCACGGGCGAGCAGTACTTC. Its protein is CASSLDTTGEQYF. V and J are TRBV7-8 and TRBJ2-7; weak D call: TRBD1 (5 bases). The CDR3 runs 13 residues. V was trimmed by 3 bases and J by 6 bases, leaving 12 bases between them. CDR1 and CDR2 (germline): SGHVS, FQNEAQ.

The sample holds one count of this clone. V is TRBV21-1 and J is TRBJ2-4; the D call of TRBD2 is as the table states it, not checked on the DNA. TRBV21-1 is assigned pseudogene status. The CDR3 is 19 amino acids. CDR3 sequence: CASSKAEAGGLRGLNIQYF. In DNA form, the CDR3 reads TGTGCCAGCAGCAAAGCAGAGGCGGGGGGGCTACGTGGTCTAAACATTCAGTACTTC.

The chain has TRBV2 and TRBJ1-1; a possible D gene is TRBD1 (6 bases). CDR1 SNHLY and CDR2 FYNNEI come from the germline V gene. The CDR3 is made up of 14 amino acids. The V and J ends lost 6 bases and 3 bases respectively, with 14 bases between them. CDR3 sequence reads: CASRHEGGDTEAFF. The CDR3 region has the DNA TGTGCCAGCAGGCACGAGGGGGGGGACACTGAAGCTTTCTTT.

V gene TRBV18 combines with J gene TRBJ1-6, with 8 bases that match TRBD1. Losses at the gene ends were 4 bases for V and 7 bases for J; bases not matched to a gene: 9. Looked up from germline, CDR1 is KGHSH and CDR2 is LQKENI. The CDR3 sequence is 16 residues long. The CDR3 loop reads CASSLDRASLNSPLHF. The CDR3 coding sequence is TGTGCCAGCTCACTGGACAGGGCGTCACTGAATTCACCCCTCCACTTT. Drawing the rest from reference TRBV18 and TRBJ1-6, the complete variable domain is NAGVMQNPRHLVRRRGQEARLRCSPMKGHSHVYWYRQLPEEGLKFMVYLQKENIIDESGMPKERFSAEFPKEGPSILRIQQVVRGDSAAYFCASSLDRASLNSPLHFGNGTRLTVT.